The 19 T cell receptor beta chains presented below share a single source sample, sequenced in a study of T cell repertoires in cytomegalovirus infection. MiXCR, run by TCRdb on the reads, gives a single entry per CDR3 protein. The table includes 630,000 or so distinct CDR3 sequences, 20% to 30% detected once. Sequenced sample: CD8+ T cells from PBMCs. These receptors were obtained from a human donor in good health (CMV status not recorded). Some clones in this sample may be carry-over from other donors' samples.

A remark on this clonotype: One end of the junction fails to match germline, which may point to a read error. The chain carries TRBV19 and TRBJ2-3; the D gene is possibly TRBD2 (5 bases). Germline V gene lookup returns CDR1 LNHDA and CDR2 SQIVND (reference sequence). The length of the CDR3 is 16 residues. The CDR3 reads CTSSMEDRPTTDTQYF. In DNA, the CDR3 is TGTACCAGTAGTATGGAGGACCGTCCCACCACAGATACGCAGTATTTT.

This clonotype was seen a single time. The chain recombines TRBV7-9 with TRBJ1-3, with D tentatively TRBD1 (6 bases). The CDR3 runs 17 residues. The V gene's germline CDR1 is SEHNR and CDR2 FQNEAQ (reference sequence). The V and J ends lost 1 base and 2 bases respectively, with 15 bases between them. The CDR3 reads CASSLGPLWGPGNTIYF. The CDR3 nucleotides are TGTGCCAGCAGCTTAGGGCCCTTATGGGGGCCTGGAAACACCATATATTTT.

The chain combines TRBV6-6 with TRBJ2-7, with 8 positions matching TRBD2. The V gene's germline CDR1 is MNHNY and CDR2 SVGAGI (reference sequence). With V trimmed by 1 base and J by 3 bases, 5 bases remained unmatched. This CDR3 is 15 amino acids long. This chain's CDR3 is CASSYFGRGGYEQYF. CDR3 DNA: TGTGCCAGCAGTTACTTCGGACGGGGGGGCTACGAGCAGTACTTC.

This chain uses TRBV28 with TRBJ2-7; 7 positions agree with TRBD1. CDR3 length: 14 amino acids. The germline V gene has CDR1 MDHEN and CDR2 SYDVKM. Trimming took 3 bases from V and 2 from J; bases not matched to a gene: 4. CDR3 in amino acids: CASSLGDSPYEQYV. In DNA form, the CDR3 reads TGTGCCAGCAGTTTGGGGGACAGCCCCTACGAGCAGTACGTC.

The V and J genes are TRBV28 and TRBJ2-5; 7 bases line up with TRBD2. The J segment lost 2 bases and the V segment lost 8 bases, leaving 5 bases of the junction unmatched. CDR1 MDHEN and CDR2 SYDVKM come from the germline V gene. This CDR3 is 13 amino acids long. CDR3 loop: CASGGGEQETQYF. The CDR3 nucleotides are TGTGCCAGCGGTGGGGGGGAGCAAGAGACCCAGTACTTC.

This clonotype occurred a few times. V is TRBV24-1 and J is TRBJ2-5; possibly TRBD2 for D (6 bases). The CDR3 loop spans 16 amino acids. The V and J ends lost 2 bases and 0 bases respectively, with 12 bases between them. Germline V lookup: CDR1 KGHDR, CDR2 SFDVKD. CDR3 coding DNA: TGTGCCACCAGTGATTCTCCGGGACTCAACCAAGAGACCCAGTACTTC. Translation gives CATSDSPGLNQETQYF.

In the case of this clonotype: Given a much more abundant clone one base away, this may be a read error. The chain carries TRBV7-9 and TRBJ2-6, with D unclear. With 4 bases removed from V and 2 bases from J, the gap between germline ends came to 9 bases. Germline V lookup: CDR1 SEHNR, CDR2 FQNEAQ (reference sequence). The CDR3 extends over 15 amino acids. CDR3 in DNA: TGTGCCAGCAGCTCCCGACACACTGGGGCCAACGTCCTGACTTTC. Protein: CASSSRHTGANVLTF.

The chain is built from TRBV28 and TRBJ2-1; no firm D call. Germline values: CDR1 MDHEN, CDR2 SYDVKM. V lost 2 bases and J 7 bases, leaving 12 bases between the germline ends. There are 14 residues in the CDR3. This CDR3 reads CASSLGLLLNEQFF. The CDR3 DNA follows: TGTGCCAGCAGTTTAGGGCTGCTTTTGAATGAGCAGTTCTTC.

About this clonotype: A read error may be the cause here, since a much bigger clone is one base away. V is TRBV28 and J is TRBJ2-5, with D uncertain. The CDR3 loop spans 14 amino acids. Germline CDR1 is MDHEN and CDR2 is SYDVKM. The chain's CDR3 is CACSRRAYQETQYF. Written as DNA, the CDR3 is TGTGCCTGCAGCCGGAGAGCGTACCAAGAGACCCAGTACTTC.

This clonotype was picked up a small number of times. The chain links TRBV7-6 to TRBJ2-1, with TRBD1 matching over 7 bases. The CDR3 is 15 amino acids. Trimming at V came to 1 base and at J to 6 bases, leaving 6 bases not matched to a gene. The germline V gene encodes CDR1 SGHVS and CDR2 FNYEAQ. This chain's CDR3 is CASSLGGGDSNEQFF. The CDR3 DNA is TGTGCCAGCAGCTTAGGAGGGGGCGACTCCAATGAGCAGTTCTTC.

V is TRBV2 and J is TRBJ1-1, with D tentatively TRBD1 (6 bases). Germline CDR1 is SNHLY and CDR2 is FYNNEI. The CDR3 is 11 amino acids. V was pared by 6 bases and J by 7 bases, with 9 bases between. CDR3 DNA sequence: TGTGCCAGCAGGGGGGCCTATGAAGCTTTCTTT. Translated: CASRGAYEAFF.

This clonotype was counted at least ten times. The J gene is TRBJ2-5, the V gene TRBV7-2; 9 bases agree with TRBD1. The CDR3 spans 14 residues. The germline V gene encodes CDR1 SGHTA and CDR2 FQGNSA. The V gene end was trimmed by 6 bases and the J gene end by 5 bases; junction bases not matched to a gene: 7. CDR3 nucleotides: TGTGCCAGCAGGCCGGGACAGGGCGCGGAGACCCAGTACTTC. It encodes CASRPGQGAETQYF.

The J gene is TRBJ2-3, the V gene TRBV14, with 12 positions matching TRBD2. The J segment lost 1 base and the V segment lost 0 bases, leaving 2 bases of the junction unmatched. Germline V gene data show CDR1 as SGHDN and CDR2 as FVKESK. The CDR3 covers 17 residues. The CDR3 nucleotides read TGTGCCAGCAGCCAAGATACTAGCGGGGGGCGCACAGATACGCAGTATTTT. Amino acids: CASSQDTSGGRTDTQYF.

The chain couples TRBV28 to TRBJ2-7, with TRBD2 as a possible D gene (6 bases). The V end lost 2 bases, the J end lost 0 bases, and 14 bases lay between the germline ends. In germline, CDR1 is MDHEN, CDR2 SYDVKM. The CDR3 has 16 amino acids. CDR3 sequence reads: CASSLSLQDYSYEQYV. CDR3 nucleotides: TGTGCCAGCAGTTTAAGCTTGCAGGACTACTCCTACGAGCAGTACGTC.

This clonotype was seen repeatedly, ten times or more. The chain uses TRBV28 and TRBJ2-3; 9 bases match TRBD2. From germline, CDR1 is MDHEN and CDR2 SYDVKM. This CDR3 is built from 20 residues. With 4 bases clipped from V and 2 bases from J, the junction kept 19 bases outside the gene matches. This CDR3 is CASSSLVGPSAGGPTDTQYF. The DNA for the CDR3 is TGTGCCAGCAGTTCCCTGGTCGGCCCTTCAGCGGGGGGACCCACAGATACGCAGTATTTT.

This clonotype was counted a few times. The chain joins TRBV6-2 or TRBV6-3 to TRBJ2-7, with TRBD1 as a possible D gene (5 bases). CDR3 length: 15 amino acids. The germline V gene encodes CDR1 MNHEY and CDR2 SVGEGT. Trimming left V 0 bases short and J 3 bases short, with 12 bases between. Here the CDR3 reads CASSYSDTTNYEQYV. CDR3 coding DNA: TGTGCCAGCAGTTACTCGGACACAACGAACTACGAGCAGTACGTC.

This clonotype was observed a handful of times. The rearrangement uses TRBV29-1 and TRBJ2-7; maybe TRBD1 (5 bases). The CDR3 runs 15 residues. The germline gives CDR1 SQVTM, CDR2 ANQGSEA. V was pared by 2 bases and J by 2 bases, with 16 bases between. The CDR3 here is CSVERGSGPAYEQYF. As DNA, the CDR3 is TGCAGCGTTGAAAGGGGCTCAGGCCCAGCCTACGAGCAGTACTTC.

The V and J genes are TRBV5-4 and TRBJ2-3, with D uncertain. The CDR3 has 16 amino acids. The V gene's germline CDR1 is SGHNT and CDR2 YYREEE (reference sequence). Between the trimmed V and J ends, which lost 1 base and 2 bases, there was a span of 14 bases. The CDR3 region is CASSLHIQIYTDTQYF. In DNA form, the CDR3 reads TGTGCCAGCAGCTTGCACATCCAAATATACACAGATACGCAGTATTTT. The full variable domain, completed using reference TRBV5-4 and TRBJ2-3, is ETGVTQSPTHLIKTRGQQVTLRCSSQSGHNTVSWYQQALGQGPQFIFQYYREEENGRGNFPPRFSGLQFPNYSSELNVNALELDDSALYLCASSLHIQIYTDTQYFGPGTRLTVL.

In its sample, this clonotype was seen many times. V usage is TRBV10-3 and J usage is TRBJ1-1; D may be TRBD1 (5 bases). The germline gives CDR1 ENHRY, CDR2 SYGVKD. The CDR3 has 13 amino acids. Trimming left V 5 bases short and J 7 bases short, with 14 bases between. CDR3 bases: TGTGCCATCAGTCTGGACAACAGAATTGAAGCTTTCTTT. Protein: CAISLDNRIEAFF.